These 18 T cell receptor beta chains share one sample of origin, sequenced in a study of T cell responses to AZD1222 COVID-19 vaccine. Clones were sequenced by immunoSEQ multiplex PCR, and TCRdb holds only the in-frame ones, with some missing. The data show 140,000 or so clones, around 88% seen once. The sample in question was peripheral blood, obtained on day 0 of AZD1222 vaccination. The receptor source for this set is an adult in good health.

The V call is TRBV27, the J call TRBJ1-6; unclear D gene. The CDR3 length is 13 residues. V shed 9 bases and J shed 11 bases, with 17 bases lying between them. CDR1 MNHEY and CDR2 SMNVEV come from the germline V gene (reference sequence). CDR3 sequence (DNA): TGTGCCAGTTCGTCTCGCTTAAACGCACCCCTCCACTTT. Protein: CASSSRLNAPLHF.

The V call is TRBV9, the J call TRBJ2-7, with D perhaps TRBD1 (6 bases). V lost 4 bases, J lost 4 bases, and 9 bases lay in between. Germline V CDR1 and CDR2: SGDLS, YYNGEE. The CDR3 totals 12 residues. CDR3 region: CASSKQGYEQYF. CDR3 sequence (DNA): TGTGCCAGCAGCAAACAGGGTTACGAGCAGTACTTC.

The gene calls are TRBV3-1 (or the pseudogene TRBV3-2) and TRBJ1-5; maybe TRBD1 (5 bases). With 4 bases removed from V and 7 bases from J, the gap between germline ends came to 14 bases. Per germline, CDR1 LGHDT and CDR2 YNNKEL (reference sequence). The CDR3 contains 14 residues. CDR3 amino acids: CASSRKGWGQPQHF. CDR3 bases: TGTGCCAGCAGCCGGAAAGGGTGGGGGCAGCCCCAGCATTTT.

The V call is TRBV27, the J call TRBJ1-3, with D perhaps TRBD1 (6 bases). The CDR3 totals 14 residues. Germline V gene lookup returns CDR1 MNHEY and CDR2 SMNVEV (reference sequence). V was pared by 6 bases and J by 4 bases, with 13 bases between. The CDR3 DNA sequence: TGTGCCAGCAGATTAACAGGGTCCGGAAACACCATATATTTT. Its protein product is CASRLTGSGNTIYF.

In DNA, the CDR3 is TGCGCCAGCAGCTTAGACAGGGTATACAATGAGCAGTTCTTC. This sequence encodes CASSLDRVYNEQFF. This chain links TRBV5-1 with TRBJ2-1; 7 bases map to TRBD1. The germline V gene encodes CDR1 SGHRS and CDR2 YFSETQ. Losses at the gene ends were 2 bases for V and 4 bases for J; bases not matched to a gene: 3. The CDR3 runs 14 residues.

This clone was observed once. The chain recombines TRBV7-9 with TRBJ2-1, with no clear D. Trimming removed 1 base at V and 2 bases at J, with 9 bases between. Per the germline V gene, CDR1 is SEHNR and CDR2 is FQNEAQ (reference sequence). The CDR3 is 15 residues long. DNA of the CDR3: TGTGCCAGCAGCTTAGAGCCCATTGCCTACAATGAGCAGTTCTTC. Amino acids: CASSLEPIAYNEQFF.

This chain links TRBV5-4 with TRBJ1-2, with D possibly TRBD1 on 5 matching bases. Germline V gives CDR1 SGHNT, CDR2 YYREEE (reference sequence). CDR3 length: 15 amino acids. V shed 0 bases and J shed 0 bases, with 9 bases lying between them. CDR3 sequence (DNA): TGTGCCAGCAGCTTGGAGGGACGGGCTAACTATGGCTACACCTTC. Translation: CASSLEGRANYGYTF.

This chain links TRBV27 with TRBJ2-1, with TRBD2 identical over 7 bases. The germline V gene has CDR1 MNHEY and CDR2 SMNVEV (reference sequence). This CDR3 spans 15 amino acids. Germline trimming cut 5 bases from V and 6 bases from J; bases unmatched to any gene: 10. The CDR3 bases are TGTGCCAGCAGTGGGGTCGCTAGCGGATCCAATGAGCAGTTCTTC. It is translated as CASSGVASGSNEQFF.

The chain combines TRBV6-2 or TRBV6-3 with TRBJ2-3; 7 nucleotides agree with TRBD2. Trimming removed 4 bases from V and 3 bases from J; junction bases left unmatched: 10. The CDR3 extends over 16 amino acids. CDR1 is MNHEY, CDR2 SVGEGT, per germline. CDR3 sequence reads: CASSSPGRGSTDTQYF. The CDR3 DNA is TGTGCCAGCAGTTCCCCGGGGCGCGGGAGTACAGATACGCAGTATTTT.

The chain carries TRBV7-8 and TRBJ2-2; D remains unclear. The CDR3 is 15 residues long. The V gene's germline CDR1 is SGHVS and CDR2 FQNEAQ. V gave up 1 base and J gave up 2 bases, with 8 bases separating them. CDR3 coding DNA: TGTGCCAGCAGCTTAGACGGCGCCAACACCGGGGAGCTGTTTTTT. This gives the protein CASSLDGANTGELFF.

In DNA form, the CDR3 reads TGCGCCAGCAGCCAAGTAGGCCCCACCGGGGAGCTGTTTTTT. It yields the protein CASSQVGPTGELFF. V and J are TRBV4-1 and TRBJ2-2, with D hard to call. This CDR3 spans 14 amino acids. V lost 1 base, J lost 4 bases, and 7 bases lay in between. Germline loops: CDR1 MGHRA, CDR2 YSYEKL.

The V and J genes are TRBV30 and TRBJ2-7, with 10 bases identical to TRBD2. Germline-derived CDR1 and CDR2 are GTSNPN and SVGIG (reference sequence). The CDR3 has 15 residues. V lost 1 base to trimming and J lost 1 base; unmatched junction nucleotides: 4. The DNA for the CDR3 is TGTGCCTGGAGTGCAGCGGGAGGGGTGTCCTACGAGCAGTACTTC. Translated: CAWSAAGGVSYEQYF. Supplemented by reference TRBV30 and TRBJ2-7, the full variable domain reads SQTIHQWPATLVQPVGSPLSLECTVEGTSNPNLYWYRQAAGRGLQLLFYSVGIGQISSEVPQNLSASRPQDRQFILSSKKLLLSDSGFYLCAWSAAGGVSYEQYFGPGTRLTVT.

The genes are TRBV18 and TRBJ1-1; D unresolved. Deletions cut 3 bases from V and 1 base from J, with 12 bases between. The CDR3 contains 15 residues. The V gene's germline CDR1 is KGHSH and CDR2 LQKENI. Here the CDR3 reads CASSPLWVGNTEAFF. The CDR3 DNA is TGTGCCAGCTCACCTCTTTGGGTTGGGAACACTGAAGCTTTCTTT. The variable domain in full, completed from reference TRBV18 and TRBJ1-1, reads NAGVMQNPRHLVRRRGQEARLRCSPMKGHSHVYWYRQLPEEGLKFMVYLQKENIIDESGMPKERFSAEFPKEGPSILRIQQVVRGDSAAYFCASSPLWVGNTEAFFGQGTRLTVV.

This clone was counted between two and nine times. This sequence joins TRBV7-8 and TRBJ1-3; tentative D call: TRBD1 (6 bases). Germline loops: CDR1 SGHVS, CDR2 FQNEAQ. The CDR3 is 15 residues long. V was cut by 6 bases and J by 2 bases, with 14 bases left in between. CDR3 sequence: CASSSGVTAGNTIYF. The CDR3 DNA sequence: TGTGCCAGCAGTTCAGGGGTAACGGCTGGAAACACCATATATTTT.

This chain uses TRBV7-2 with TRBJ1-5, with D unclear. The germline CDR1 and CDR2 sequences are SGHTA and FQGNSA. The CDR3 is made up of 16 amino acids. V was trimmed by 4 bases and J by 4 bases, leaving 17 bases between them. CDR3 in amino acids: CASSSDGGGSNQPQHF. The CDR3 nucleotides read TGTGCCAGCAGCTCCGACGGTGGAGGGTCGAATCAGCCCCAGCATTTT.

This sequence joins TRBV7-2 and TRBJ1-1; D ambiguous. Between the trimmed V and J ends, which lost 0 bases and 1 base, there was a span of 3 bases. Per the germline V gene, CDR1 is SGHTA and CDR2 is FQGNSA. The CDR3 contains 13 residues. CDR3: CASSLAGNTEAFF. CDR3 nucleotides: TGTGCCAGCAGCTTAGCGGGGAACACTGAAGCTTTCTTT.

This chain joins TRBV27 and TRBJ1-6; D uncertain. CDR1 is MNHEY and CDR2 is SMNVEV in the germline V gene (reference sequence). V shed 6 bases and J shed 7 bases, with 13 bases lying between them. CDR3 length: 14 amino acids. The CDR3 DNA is TGTGCCAGCAGCCCGACAACTGGGAATTCACCCCTCCACTTT. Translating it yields CASSPTTGNSPLHF.

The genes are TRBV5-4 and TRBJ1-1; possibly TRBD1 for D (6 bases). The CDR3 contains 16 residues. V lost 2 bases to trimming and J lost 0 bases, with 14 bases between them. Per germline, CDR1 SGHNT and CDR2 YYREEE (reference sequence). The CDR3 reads CASSFPPQGMNTEAFF. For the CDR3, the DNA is TGTGCCAGCAGCTTCCCTCCGCAGGGGATGAACACTGAAGCTTTCTTT.